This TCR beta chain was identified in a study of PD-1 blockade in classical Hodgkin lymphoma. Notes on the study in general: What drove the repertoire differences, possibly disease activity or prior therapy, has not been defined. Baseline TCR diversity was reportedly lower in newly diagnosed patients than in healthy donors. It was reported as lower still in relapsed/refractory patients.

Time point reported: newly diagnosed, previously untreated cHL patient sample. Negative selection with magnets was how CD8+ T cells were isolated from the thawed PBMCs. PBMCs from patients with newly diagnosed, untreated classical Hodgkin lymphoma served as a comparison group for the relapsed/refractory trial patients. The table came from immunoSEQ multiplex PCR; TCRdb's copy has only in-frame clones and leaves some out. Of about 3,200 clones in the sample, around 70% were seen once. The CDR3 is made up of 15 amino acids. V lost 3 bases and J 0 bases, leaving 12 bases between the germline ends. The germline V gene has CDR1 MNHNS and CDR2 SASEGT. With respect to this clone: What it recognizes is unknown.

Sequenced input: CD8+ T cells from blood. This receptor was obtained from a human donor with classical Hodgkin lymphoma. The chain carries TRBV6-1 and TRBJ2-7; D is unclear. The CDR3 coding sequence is TGTGCCAGCAGTGAGAAGGATTCCAGCTCCTACGAGCAGTACTTC. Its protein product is CASSEKDSSSYEQYF.